The 10 T cell receptor beta chains in this list originate from one sample, sequenced in a study of blood T cells in healthy people across ages (dated by TCRdb to the mid-2010s). The library was prepared using 5' RACE. A second PCR of roughly 7 to 11 cycles was performed with a sample-barcoded 5' primer and a J-beta primer mix. Using fastp at Q25 and MiXCR, TCRdb reprocessed the public reads and kept productive beta chains. Rows merge per CDR3 protein into single entries with the most common DNA and genes. For this sample the table gives 1.8 million or so distinct CDR3 sequences, of which more than 35% were detected only once. More than 20% of the sample is in the top ten clones. The sample was blood. Every receptor here comes from a human donor in good health.

In this sample, this clonotype turned up a few times. The chain is built from TRBV6-5 and TRBJ2-5, with TRBD2 identical over 13 bases. After removal of 0 bases from V and 3 bases from J, the junction contained 1 base not matched to a gene. Germline CDR1 MNHEY, CDR2 SVGAGI. The CDR3 is 16 residues long. CDR3 region: CASSYSTSGGKETQYF. The CDR3, as DNA: TGTGCCAGCAGTTACTCGACTAGCGGGGGGAAAGAGACCCAGTACTTC.

V is TRBV4-3 and J is TRBJ2-7; no reliable D call. CDR3 size: 15 residues. The germline V gene has CDR1 LGHNA and CDR2 YSLEER. V dropped 1 base and J dropped 0 bases, with 10 bases sitting between them. The CDR3 region has the DNA TGCGCCAGCAGCCAAGTGTTGTCAGACTCCTACGAGCAGTACTTC. Its protein is CASSQVLSDSYEQYF.

This clonotype was seen a handful of times. The rearrangement links TRBV7-6 to TRBJ2-7; D is possibly TRBD2 (5 bases). The CDR3 is 15 residues long. Trimming shortened V by 2 bases and J by 2 bases, and 13 bases separated the two germline ends. Germline-derived CDR1 and CDR2 are SGHVS and FNYEAQ. The CDR3 nucleotides are TGTGCCAGCAGCTTATATCCGGGAAATGCCTACGAGCAGTACTTC. Its protein is CASSLYPGNAYEQYF.

This chain connects TRBV2 to TRBJ2-2; 12 positions agree with TRBD2. V shed 6 bases and J 6 bases; nucleotides not matched to a gene: 5. This CDR3 is built from 15 residues. Germline V gene data show CDR1 as SNHLY and CDR2 as FYNNEI. The DNA for the CDR3 is TGTGCCAGCAGCGGAAGACTAGCGGGGGCCGGGGAGCTGTTTTTT. Translation: CASSGRLAGAGELFF.

This clonotype was found many times. The gene calls are TRBV6-5 and TRBJ2-7, with 12 bases that match TRBD2. J gave up 2 bases and V 4 bases, and 12 bases lay outside the gene matches. The germline V gene has CDR1 MNHEY and CDR2 SVGAGI. The CDR3 extends over 18 amino acids. The CDR3 loop is CASSFLNLAGGMTYEQYF. In DNA form, the CDR3 reads TGTGCCAGCAGTTTCCTCAATCTAGCGGGGGGGATGACCTACGAGCAGTACTTC.

This clonotype has only a few counts. The rearrangement joins TRBV7-9 to TRBJ2-5; D unresolved. CDR3 length: 16 amino acids. The V gene lost 1 base and the J gene lost 4 bases, with 16 bases spanning the gap. Germline CDR1 and CDR2: SEHNR and FQNEAQ (reference sequence). The CDR3 DNA sequence: TGTGCCAGCAGCTTAGACTTAAAGACGGTTGGAGAGACCCAGTACTTC. It translates to CASSLDLKTVGETQYF.

This rearrangement joins TRBV12-3 or TRBV12-4 to TRBJ1-1; TRBD1 aligns across 8 bases. The CDR3 extends over 16 amino acids. Trimming cost V 6 bases and J 6 bases; bases outside gene matches: 15. The CDR3 DNA sequence: TGTGCCAGCAGCCCTCAGGGGGCGATAAGTAATGCTGAAGCTTTCTTT. Protein: CASSPQGAISNAEAFF.

The V and J genes are TRBV2 and TRBJ2-3, with D possibly being TRBD1 (6 bases). The V gene's germline CDR1 is SNHLY and CDR2 FYNNEI. The CDR3 consists of 14 residues. V lost 4 bases, J lost 2 bases, and 10 bases lay in between. The CDR3 coding sequence is TGTGCCAGCAGTGTGGACAGCTTCACAGATACGCAGTATTTT. It specifies CASSVDSFTDTQYF. The variable domain in full, with the rest retrieved from reference TRBV2 and TRBJ2-3, is EPEVTQTPSHQVTQMGQEVILRCVPISNHLYFYWYRQILGQKVEFLVSFYNNEISEKSEIFDDQFSVERPDGSNFTLKIRSTKLEDSAMYFCASSVDSFTDTQYFGPGTRLTVL.

The chain couples TRBV9 to TRBJ2-7; D perhaps matches TRBD2 (6 bases). Germline-derived CDR1 and CDR2 are SGDLS and YYNGEE. The CDR3 is made up of 17 amino acids. The V gene lost 4 bases and the J gene lost 4 bases, with 24 bases spanning the gap. The CDR3 DNA follows: TGTGCCAGCAGCCCGGAACCGGGGGATATGGGCTTATACGAGCAGTACTTC. It encodes CASSPEPGDMGLYEQYF.

This clonotype was picked up many times. The chain uses TRBV10-3 and TRBJ2-1, with unresolved D. This CDR3 region has 15 residues. The V and J ends lost 4 bases and 1 base respectively, with 11 bases between them. Germline-derived CDR1 and CDR2 are ENHRY and SYGVKD. CDR3 in DNA: TGTGCCATCAGTGGATCGCAAGAGTCCTACAATGAGCAGTTCTTC. It translates to CAISGSQESYNEQFF.